Each of the 23 T cell receptor beta chains below was sequenced from the same sample in a study of STAT5B mutations in CD4+ large granular lymphocyte leukemia (dated by TCRdb to 2021 to 2024). The method behind the library was the immunoSEQ multiplex PCR assay. The clones in this table, taken by TCRdb from immuneACCESS, are in-frame only. Not every clone is retained; where verified, under half of the shortfall comes from an unresolved V gene, and the cause of the rest is unknown. In this sample the table shows roughly 46,000 clones, roughly 80% of which occur a single time. Together, the top ten hold 0.3% to 0.45% of the sample. Specimen: CD4+ T cells from blood buffy coats. The receptors stem from a human donor in good health.

The CDR3 DNA reads TGTGCCAGCAGCGTAGGGGGGACCGATTATAATTCACCCCTCCACTTT. Encoded protein: CASSVGGTDYNSPLHF. The rearrangement uses TRBV9 and TRBJ1-6; tentatively, D is TRBD1 (5 bases). This CDR3 region has 16 residues. CDR1 and CDR2 from the germline V gene are SGDLS and YYNGEE. Trimming stripped 0 bases from V and 4 bases from J, with 11 bases between. The variable domain in full, completed from reference TRBV9 and TRBJ1-6, reads DSGVTQTPKHLITATGQRVTLRCSPRSGDLSVYWYQQSLDQGLQFLIQYYNGEERAKGNILERFSAQQFPDLHSELNLSSLELGDSALYFCASSVGGTDYNSPLHFGNGTRLTVT.

V and J are TRBV28 and TRBJ2-4; possibly TRBD2 for D (6 bases). V was pared by 3 bases and J by 8 bases, with 14 bases between. The CDR3 runs to 14 residues. CDR1 MDHEN and CDR2 SYDVKM come from the germline V gene. The DNA for the CDR3 is TGTGCCAGCAGTTTCATCGGCAGGGAGGACATTCAGTACTTC. As protein: CASSFIGREDIQYF.

V and J are TRBV7-2 and TRBJ2-3; no firm D call. CDR3 length: 12 amino acids. Germline values: CDR1 SGHTA, CDR2 FQGNSA. The ends were cut back, 3 bases at V and 7 bases at J, with 8 bases in the middle. This CDR3 reads CASSFHKHTQYF. In nucleotides, the CDR3 is TGTGCCAGCAGCTTCCACAAACATACGCAGTATTTT.

This chain joins TRBV5-1 and TRBJ2-1; 7 nucleotides align to TRBD1. Germline loops: CDR1 SGHRS, CDR2 YFSETQ. The CDR3 contains 14 residues. Losses at the gene ends were 2 bases for V and 4 bases for J; bases not matched to a gene: 3. CDR3 in amino acids: CASSFDRAYNEQFF. In DNA, the CDR3 is TGCGCCAGCAGCTTTGACAGGGCTTACAATGAGCAGTTCTTC.

The V and J genes are TRBV7-9 and TRBJ2-1, with D perhaps TRBD2 (6 bases). Germline assignment: CDR1 SEHNR and CDR2 FQNEAQ (reference sequence). CDR3 length: 16 amino acids. V was clipped by 5 bases and J by 10 bases, with 24 bases between them. The CDR3 nucleotides read TGTGCCAGCAGCCCGGTTTTGGCGGGACCGCTTGTAGAGCAGTTCTTC. It encodes CASSPVLAGPLVEQFF.

This clone has just one count. The chain recombines TRBV25-1 with TRBJ1-1; tentatively, D is TRBD1 (5 bases). Trimming removed 0 bases from V and 5 bases from J, with 16 bases in between. CDR3 length equals 16 residues. Germline V gene data show CDR1 as MGHDK and CDR2 as SYGVNS. The DNA for the CDR3 is TGTGCCAGCAGTGAATATGGGCAGGGAAGGTATACTGAAGCTTTCTTT. Its protein is CASSEYGQGRYTEAFF.

This clone was picked up one time. V gene TRBV7-3 combines with J gene TRBJ2-1; 7 bases match TRBD2. The length of the CDR3 is 13 residues. V lost 2 bases to trimming and J lost 8 bases; unmatched junction nucleotides: 3. CDR1 is SGHTA, CDR2 FQGTGA, per germline. The CDR3 spells CASSLVGGYEQFF. Here the CDR3 DNA reads TGTGCCAGCAGCTTAGTGGGGGGGTATGAGCAGTTCTTC.

This clone appeared a single time. The V gene is TRBV19, the J gene TRBJ2-1, with D maybe TRBD2 (6 bases). V shed 8 bases and J shed 8 bases, with 16 bases lying between them. There are 13 residues in the CDR3. Germline CDR1 LNHDA, CDR2 SQIVND (reference sequence). The CDR3: CASGKRAEDEQFF. The DNA for the CDR3 is TGTGCCAGTGGGAAGCGGGCCGAGGATGAGCAGTTCTTC.

The chain links TRBV28 to TRBJ1-1; tentative D call: TRBD1 (5 bases). Germline V gene data show CDR1 as MDHEN and CDR2 as SYDVKM. The CDR3 has 13 residues. Trimming stripped 5 bases from V and 1 base from J, with 8 bases between. Written as DNA, the CDR3 is TGTGCCAGCAGTCGGGACCAGAACACTGAAGCTTTCTTT. As protein: CASSRDQNTEAFF.

J is TRBJ1-2 and V is TRBV6-6; D is unresolved. Germline CDR1 reads MNHNY; CDR2 reads SVGAGI (reference sequence). V lost 8 bases and J lost 0, with 19 bases in between. This CDR3 comprises 16 residues. The CDR3 here is CASRSEGLSPNYGYTF. In DNA form, the CDR3 reads TGTGCCAGCCGGAGTGAGGGCCTCAGTCCTAACTATGGCTACACCTTC.

This clone came up once. The V gene is TRBV6-5, the J gene TRBJ2-1; 10 nucleotides align to TRBD2. Germline-derived CDR1 and CDR2 are MNHEY and SVGAGI. The CDR3 totals 14 residues. With V trimmed by 5 bases and J by 11 bases, 9 bases remained unmatched. This CDR3 reads CASSMASGSLKQFF. Written as DNA, the CDR3 is TGTGCCAGCAGTATGGCTAGCGGGAGTCTAAAGCAGTTCTTC.

The rearrangement uses TRBV2 and TRBJ2-1, with 10 positions matching TRBD2. With V trimmed by 5 bases and J by 9 bases, 10 bases remained unmatched. CDR3 size: 15 residues. Germline V gene sequence: CDR1 SNHLY, CDR2 FYNNEI. The CDR3 nucleotides read TGTGCCAGCAGTCGTCTAGCGGGGGTCCCAGGTGAGCAGTTCTTC. As protein: CASSRLAGVPGEQFF.

This clone was found once. This chain connects TRBV7-6 to TRBJ2-2; perhaps D is TRBD1 or TRBD2 (5 bases each). The germline V gene has CDR1 SGHVS and CDR2 FNYEAQ. The V end lost 10 bases, the J end lost 6 bases, and 18 bases lay between the germline ends. The CDR3 loop spans 14 amino acids. CDR3 protein: CATTTTGTAGELFF. Here the CDR3 DNA reads TGTGCCACAACCACAACGGGGACCGCCGGGGAGCTGTTTTTT.

The chain is built from TRBV6-1 and TRBJ2-2; the match to TRBD1 covers 8 bases. Germline V gene lookup returns CDR1 MNHNS and CDR2 SASEGT. The CDR3 length is 15 residues. The V gene end was trimmed by 6 bases and the J gene end by 5 bases; junction bases not matched to a gene: 8. CDR3 protein: CASRPQTGATGELFF. DNA for the CDR3: TGTGCCAGCAGGCCCCAGACAGGGGCGACCGGGGAGCTGTTTTTT.

This clone was seen more than once but under ten times. The rearrangement links TRBV19 to TRBJ1-6; 7 nucleotides agree with TRBD1. Germline V gives CDR1 LNHDA, CDR2 SQIVND (reference sequence). V lost 8 bases to trimming and J lost 0 bases; unmatched junction nucleotides: 7. The CDR3 consists of 16 residues. The CDR3 spells CASAGQRSSYNSPLHF. The CDR3 region has the DNA TGTGCCAGTGCGGGACAGCGCAGCTCCTATAATTCACCCCTCCACTTT.

This chain connects TRBV7-8 to TRBJ1-1, with D possibly matching TRBD1 (5 bases). The germline V gene encodes CDR1 SGHVS and CDR2 FQNEAQ. The CDR3 runs 14 residues. V was cut by 2 bases and J by 3 bases, with 10 bases left in between. The CDR3 loop is CASSLSREYTEAFF. As DNA, the CDR3 is TGTGCCAGCAGCTTATCCAGGGAGTACACTGAAGCTTTCTTT. The variable domain in full, completed from reference TRBV7-8 and TRBJ1-1, reads GAGVSQSPRYKVAKRGQDVALRCDPISGHVSLFWYQQALGQGPEFLTYFQNEAQLDKSGLPSDRFFAERPEGSVSTLKIQRTQQEDSAVYLCASSLSREYTEAFFGQGTRLTVV.

This chain uses TRBV14 with TRBJ2-5; 8 bases are shared with TRBD2. Germline values: CDR1 SGHDN, CDR2 FVKESK. The CDR3 contains 16 residues. Germline trimming cut 5 bases from V and 2 bases from J; bases unmatched to any gene: 10. The CDR3 is CASSYGLAMIQETQYF. The DNA for the CDR3 is TGTGCCAGCAGCTATGGACTAGCAATGATACAAGAGACCCAGTACTTC.

V and J are TRBV2 and TRBJ2-7, with D perhaps given as TRBD1 or TRBD2 (6 bases each). Per germline, CDR1 SNHLY and CDR2 FYNNEI. The CDR3 spans 11 residues. The V end was cut by 8 bases, the J end by 2 bases, with 7 bases between. CDR3 DNA: TGTGCCAGCCGGGGGCCCTACGAGCAGTACTTC. Protein sequence: CASRGPYEQYF.

This clone was observed a handful of times. The sample carries other DNA sequences with the same CDR3. The CDR3 spells CASSYGTGGYGYTF. In DNA form, the CDR3 reads TGTGCCAGCAGTTATGGGACAGGGGGCTATGGCTACACCTTC. The V and J genes are TRBV6-5 and TRBJ1-2; the match to TRBD1 covers 11 bases. With V trimmed by 3 bases and J by 4 bases, 1 base remained unmatched. CDR1 and CDR2 (germline): MNHEY, SVGAGI. This CDR3 is 14 amino acids long.

CDR3: CASSNRGVDGYTF. The DNA for the CDR3 is TGTGCCAGTAGTAACAGGGGGGTGGATGGCTACACCTTC. The rearrangement uses TRBV19 and TRBJ1-2, with 8 nucleotides matching TRBD1. The length of the CDR3 is 13 residues. Trimming cost V 4 bases and J 6 bases; bases outside gene matches: 4. The germline V gene encodes CDR1 LNHDA and CDR2 SQIVND (reference sequence).

V and J are TRBV5-1 and TRBJ1-3; D perhaps matches TRBD1 (5 bases). The CDR3 runs to 16 residues. Germline lookup yields CDR1 SGHRS and CDR2 YFSETQ. The V gene lost 2 bases and the J gene lost 2 bases, with 14 bases spanning the gap. Here the CDR3 DNA reads TGCGCCAGCAGCTTAGGGGCAGCTCGTACTGGAAACACCATATATTTT. This translates into CASSLGAARTGNTIYF.

The chain employs TRBV30 and TRBJ1-1; 8 nucleotides agree with TRBD1. The junction had 3 bases not matched to a gene; V was cut back by 3 bases and J by 3 bases. The V gene's germline CDR1 is GTSNPN and CDR2 SVGIG (reference sequence). The CDR3 has 13 residues. The CDR3 sequence: CAWRGQAYTEAFF. The CDR3 nucleotides read TGTGCCTGGAGGGGACAGGCGTACACTGAAGCTTTCTTT.

The chain joins TRBV15 to TRBJ1-2, with TRBD1 matching over 7 bases. Trimming removed 1 base from V and 7 bases from J; junction bases left unmatched: 3. The length of the CDR3 is 13 residues. Germline V gives CDR1 LNHNV, CDR2 YYDKDF (reference sequence). DNA for the CDR3: TGTGCCACCAGCAGAGTAACAGGGGTTGGCTACACCTTC. Translation gives CATSRVTGVGYTF.